This paragraph covers one TCR beta chain sequence. The data are from a study of blood T cell repertoires in COVID-19. Whole-study context: Sites in the United States, Italy and Spain provided acute and convalescent COVID-19 samples.

CDR1 and CDR2 from the germline V gene are SGDLS and YYNGEE. This CDR3 contains 14 residues. Trimming took 3 bases from V and 3 from J, leaving 12 bases between them. Authors' analysis steps: Researchers report that nucleated cell counts were estimated from reference gene primer amplification. Some clones are missing from TCRdb's copy, which holds only in-frame ones; the method was immunoSEQ multiplex PCR. The V and J calls and the clone size are those of that table, but D and trimming were determined from the DNA. The top ten hold 11% of the sample, which has about 170,000 clones, about 80% seen once.

Sequencing used peripheral blood. This clonotype originated in a man in his 70s with active or convalescent COVID-19. The chain has TRBV9 and TRBJ1-1, with D hard to call. The CDR3 DNA reads as TGTGCCAGCAGCGCCGGAGGGAGCGACACTGAAGCTTTCTTT. This gives the protein CASSAGGSDTEAFF.